Here is one T cell receptor beta chain with its context. This sample was included in a study of blood T cell repertoires in COVID-19. Background on the study: Acute-phase and convalescent COVID-19 samples originated in the United States, Italy and Spain. T cells, B-cell-depleted T cells, or PBMCs supplied cDNA or gDNA.

CDR1 and CDR2 from the germline V gene are SGHNT and YENEEA. J gave up 5 bases and V 4 bases, and 9 bases lay outside the gene matches. This CDR3 spans 15 amino acids. Measured with immunoSEQ multiplex PCR; TCRdb has only the in-frame clones, and not every one. The sample has roughly 180,000 clones, more than 80% seen once; the top ten hold roughly 8.2%. The material sequenced was peripheral blood. The chain carries TRBV11-3 and TRBJ1-1, with TRBD1 matching over 8 bases. The TCR sequence derives from a woman aged 60 to 75 with acute or convalescent COVID-19. CDR3 region: CASSSADRVWTEAFF. The CDR3 DNA is TGTGCCAGCAGCTCCGCGGACAGGGTATGGACTGAAGCTTTCTTT.